The clone carrying this TCR beta chain turned up a few times. Its specificity is unknown. This sample was taken from a study of blood T cells in healthy people across ages. Study-wide points: CMV status of donors was not determined, possibly confounding expanded clonotype changes. Investigators treated diversity estimates from one million T cells as underestimates. With age, beta diversity per million T cells declined roughly linearly, significantly by about 37.

The sample, approximately 10 milliliters of peripheral blood, was drawn from each donor. Germline CDR1 and CDR2: MNHNY and SVGAGI (reference sequence). The CDR3 is made up of 13 amino acids. Between the trimmed V and J ends, which lost 6 bases and 6 bases, there was a span of 12 bases. Next came a second PCR, run for roughly 6 to 11 cycles, which used a sample-barcoded 5' primer along with a J-beta primer mix. TCRdb passed the 5' RACE reads through MiXCR, listing each CDR3 protein once. The sample contains around 1,000,000 distinct CDR3 sequences, approximately 25% of which appear only once. In addition, the sample was reused for a study of T cells of mothers and their children.

The TCR comes from a girl aged 2-10 years in good health. Sequences were obtained from blood. The genes are TRBV6-6 and TRBJ2-1; D is undetermined. DNA of the CDR3: TGTGCCAGCAGAGCGAGCGCTTTCAATGAGCAGTTCTTC. It is translated as CASRASAFNEQFF.